Below are 10 T cell receptor beta chains sequenced from a single sample in a study of blood T cells in healthy people across ages (dated by TCRdb to the mid-2010s). Receptor amplification or capture employed 5' RACE. Sequenced using an Illumina HiSeq 2500. A second about 7 to 12 cycle PCR used a sample-barcoded 5' primer and a J-beta primer mix. TCRdb reworked the public reads: Q25 trimming with fastp, MiXCR clone assembly, productive beta chains retained. Each entry merges the rows of one CDR3 protein and shows their most common DNA and genes. Present in this sample are 600,000 to 850,000 distinct CDR3 sequences, 25% of which were seen just once. Of the sample, under 9.5% falls within the top ten clones. These records were also assigned to another study, of T cells of mothers and their children.

Sequencing input: blood. These receptors were collected from a boy between 10 and 17 years old in good health.

The chain employs TRBV4-2 and TRBJ2-3; the match to TRBD2 covers 7 bases. The CDR3 loop spans 19 amino acids. Germline V gene sequence: CDR1 LGHNA, CDR2 YNFKEQ. The V and J ends lost 0 bases and 0 bases, in that order; junction bases with no gene match: 12. CDR3 residues: CASSQDRLSVGGSTDTQYF. In DNA form, the CDR3 reads TGTGCCAGCAGCCAAGATCGCCTCTCGGTGGGGGGGAGCACAGATACGCAGTATTTT.

This clonotype has more than one count but fewer than ten. The CDR3 sequence is CASSSTLVPGETQYF. The CDR3 DNA reads TGTGCCAGCAGTTCGACACTAGTGCCCGGAGAGACCCAGTACTTC. V usage is TRBV6-5 and J usage is TRBJ2-5, with D possibly matching TRBD2 (5 bases). With 4 bases removed from V and 4 bases from J, the gap between germline ends came to 16 bases. The CDR3 sequence is 15 residues long. Germline V lookup: CDR1 MNHEY, CDR2 SVGAGI.

In its sample, this clonotype was seen many times. V is TRBV5-1 and J is TRBJ2-1; no clear D gene. Germline lookup yields CDR1 SGHRS and CDR2 YFSETQ. Trimming took off 0 bases at V and 7 bases at J, with 11 bases between the two ends. There are 14 residues in the CDR3. CDR3 bases: TGCGCCAGCAGCTTGGGGCAGCCTGAAAATGAGCAGTTCTTC. This codes for CASSLGQPENEQFF.

This chain joins TRBV29-1 and TRBJ2-7; D unresolved. This CDR3 is 12 amino acids long. V was shortened by 7 bases and J by 7 bases, with 17 bases between the two germline ends. Germline assignment: CDR1 SQVTM and CDR2 ANQGSEA. The CDR3 loop is CSARLWDREQYF. CDR3 coding DNA: TGCAGCGCCCGCTTATGGGATCGGGAGCAGTACTTC.

The chain employs TRBV28 and TRBJ1-2; 7 bases are a match to TRBD1. Germline V gene lookup returns CDR1 MDHEN and CDR2 SYDVKM. V lost 11 bases to trimming and J lost 4 bases; unmatched junction nucleotides: 16. CDR3 length equals 15 residues. The CDR3 DNA sequence: TGTGCCTACTCGACAGGGACGGGTCGGGGCTATGGCTACACCTTC. Residues: CAYSTGTGRGYGYTF.

This clonotype was picked up one time. The chain recombines TRBV28 with TRBJ2-7; 9 positions match TRBD2. The last part of the DNA fits TRBJ2-5 better; the J call may be wrong. Germline CDR1 reads MDHEN; CDR2 reads SYDVKM. CDR3 length: 15 amino acids. The CDR3, as DNA: TGTGCCAGCAGAAAAGCGGGAGGCGGTCAAGAGACCCAGTACTTC. Translation gives CASRKAGGGQETQYF.

Concerning this clonotype itself: A junction boundary mismatches the germline segment, possibly from a read error. This chain uses TRBV29-1 with TRBJ2-5; 7 bases line up with TRBD2. The J call may be wrong; the DNA end is better matched by TRBJ2-7. Per germline, CDR1 SQVTM and CDR2 ANQGSEA. The CDR3 consists of 13 residues. CDR3 residues: CSGETSEGNEQYF. DNA for the CDR3: TGCAGCGGTGAAACTAGCGAAGGAAACGAGCAGTACTTC.

This clonotype was counted between two and nine times. The DNA of the CDR3 is TGCAGCGTTGGGGGGTCGGCGGTCGGAAACACCATATATTTT. Its protein is CSVGGSAVGNTIYF. The rearrangement joins TRBV29-1 to TRBJ1-3; D is perhaps TRBD1 (5 bases). The germline V and J ends were trimmed by 4 bases and 4 bases, with 14 bases remaining between them. Germline V CDR1 and CDR2: SQVTM, ANQGSEA. The CDR3 contains 14 residues.

Turning to this clonotype: An end of the junction does not agree with germline; a read error may underlie this. The chain has TRBV7-3 and TRBJ2-3, with 9 bases matching TRBD2. This CDR3 spans 19 amino acids. CDR1 SGHTA and CDR2 FQGTGA come from the germline V gene. CDR3 loop: CASSRPRTERGTSTDTQYF. Here the CDR3 DNA reads TGTGCCAGCAGCCGCCCGAGAACGGAGCGGGGGACTAGCACAGATACACAGTATTTT.

The chain has TRBV12-3 or TRBV12-4 and TRBJ2-7; 9 bases fit TRBD2. V was clipped by 5 bases and J by 2 bases; unmatched bases: 4. There are 14 residues in the CDR3. Here the CDR3 reads CASSPSGIPYEQYF. CDR3 nucleotide sequence: TGTGCCAGCAGTCCTAGCGGGATCCCCTACGAGCAGTACTTC.